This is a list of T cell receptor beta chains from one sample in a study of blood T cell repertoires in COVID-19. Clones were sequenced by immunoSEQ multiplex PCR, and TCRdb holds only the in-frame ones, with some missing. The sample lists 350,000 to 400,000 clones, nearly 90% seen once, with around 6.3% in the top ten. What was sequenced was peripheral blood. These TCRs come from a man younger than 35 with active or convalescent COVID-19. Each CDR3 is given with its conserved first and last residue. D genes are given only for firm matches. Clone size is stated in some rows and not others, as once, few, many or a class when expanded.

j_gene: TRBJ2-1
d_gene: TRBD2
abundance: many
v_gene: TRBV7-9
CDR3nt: TGTGCCAGCAGCCCCTACCAGCGGGAGGACAATGAGCAGTTCTTC
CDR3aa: CASSPYQREDNEQFF

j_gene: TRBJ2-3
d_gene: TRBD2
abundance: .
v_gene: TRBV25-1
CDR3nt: TGTGCCAGCAGTGGGACTAGCGGGGGATCCGCTACAGATACGCAGTATTTT
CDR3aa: CASSGTSGGSATDTQYF

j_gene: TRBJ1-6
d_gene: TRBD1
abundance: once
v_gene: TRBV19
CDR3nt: TGTGCCAGTAGAGACAGGGGTAATAATTCACCCCTCCACTTT
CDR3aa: CASRDRGNNSPLHF

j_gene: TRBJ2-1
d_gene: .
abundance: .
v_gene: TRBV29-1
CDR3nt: TGCAGCGGGCTGAAAAGCGTGAACTACAATGAGCAGTTCTTC
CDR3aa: CSGLKSVNYNEQFF

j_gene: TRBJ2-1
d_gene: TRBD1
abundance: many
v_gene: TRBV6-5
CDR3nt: TGTGCCAGCAGTTCTTGGGACAGGTACAATGAGCAGTTCTTC
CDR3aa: CASSSWDRYNEQFF

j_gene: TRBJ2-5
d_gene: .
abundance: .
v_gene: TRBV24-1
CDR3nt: TGTGCCACCAGTGATCCGGGGAGGGGGACAAACCAAGAGACCCAGTACTTC
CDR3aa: CATSDPGRGTNQETQYF

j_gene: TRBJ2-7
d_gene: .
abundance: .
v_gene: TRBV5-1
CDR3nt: TGCGCCAGCAGCCAAGGGGGGAGCGGGGCCTACGGTTACGAGCAGTACTTC
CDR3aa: CASSQGGSGAYGYEQYF

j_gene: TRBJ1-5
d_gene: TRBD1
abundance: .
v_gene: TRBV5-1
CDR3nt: TGCGCCAGCAGCCCCGGGACAGGGTCACCGGGTCAGCCCCAGCATTTT
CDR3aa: CASSPGTGSPGQPQHF

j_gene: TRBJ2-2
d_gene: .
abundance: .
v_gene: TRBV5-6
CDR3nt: TGTGCCAGCAGCTTGGATCCAAACACCGGGGAGCTGTTTTTT
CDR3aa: CASSLDPNTGELFF

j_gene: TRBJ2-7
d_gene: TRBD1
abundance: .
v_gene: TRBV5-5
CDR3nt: TGTGCCAGCAGCCCGAACGCGCCGGGACAGGGGAAAGAGCAGTACTTC
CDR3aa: CASSPNAPGQGKEQYF

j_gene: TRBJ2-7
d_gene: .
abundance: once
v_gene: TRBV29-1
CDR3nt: TGCAGCGTTGAAGTTGACTACCGATTGAACGAGCAGTACTTC
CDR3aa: CSVEVDYRLNEQYF

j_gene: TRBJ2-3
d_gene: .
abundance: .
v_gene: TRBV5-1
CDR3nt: TGCGCCAGCAGCCGAGGAGGGGTCACAGATACGCAGTATTTT
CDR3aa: CASSRGGVTDTQYF

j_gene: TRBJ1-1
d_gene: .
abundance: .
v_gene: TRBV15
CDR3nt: TGTGCCACCAGCAGAGATCAAGAGGCGGGTTCTGAAGCTTTCTTT
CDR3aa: CATSRDQEAGSEAFF

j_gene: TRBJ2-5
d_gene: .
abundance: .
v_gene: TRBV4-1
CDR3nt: TGCGCCAGCAGCCAAGATGCGGACAAAGAGACCCAGTACTTC
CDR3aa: CASSQDADKETQYF

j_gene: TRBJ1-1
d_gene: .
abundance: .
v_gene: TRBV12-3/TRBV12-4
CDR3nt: TGTGCCAGCACCCCACCGGGGAGCACTGAAGCTTTCTTT
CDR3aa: CASTPPGSTEAFF

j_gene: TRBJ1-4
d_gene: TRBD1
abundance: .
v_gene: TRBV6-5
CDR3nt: TGTGCCAGCAAACGGGACAGGGGGGCTAATGAAAAACTGTTTTTT
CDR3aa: CASKRDRGANEKLFF

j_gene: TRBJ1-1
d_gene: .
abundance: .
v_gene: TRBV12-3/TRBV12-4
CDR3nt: TGTGCCAGCAGTTTCAGGGAGGGTGTCTCGGCTTTCTTT
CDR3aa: CASSFREGVSAFF

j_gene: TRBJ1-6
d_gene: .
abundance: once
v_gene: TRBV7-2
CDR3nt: TGTGCCAGCAGCTTAGAACCGAGCTATAATTCACCCCTCCACTTT
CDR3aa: CASSLEPSYNSPLHF

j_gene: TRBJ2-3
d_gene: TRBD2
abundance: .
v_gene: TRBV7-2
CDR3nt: TGTGCCAGCAGCTTAGTGGCGGGAGGAGATACGCAGTATTTT
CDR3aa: CASSLVAGGDTQYF

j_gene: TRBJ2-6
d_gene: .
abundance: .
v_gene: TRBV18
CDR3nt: TGTGCCAGCTCACCTTTCCCCGTCGGAGCTGGGGCCAACGTCCTGACTTTC
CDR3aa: CASSPFPVGAGANVLTF

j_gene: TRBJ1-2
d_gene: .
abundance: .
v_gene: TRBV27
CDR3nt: TGTGCCAGCAGTTTAAGGCAGGGATCCTATGGCTACACCTTC
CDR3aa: CASSLRQGSYGYTF

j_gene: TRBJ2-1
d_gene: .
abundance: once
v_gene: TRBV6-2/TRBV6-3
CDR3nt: TGTGCCAGCAGTTACTCCCCGCTAGCGACTACGTACAATGAGCAGTTCTTC
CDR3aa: CASSYSPLATTYNEQFF

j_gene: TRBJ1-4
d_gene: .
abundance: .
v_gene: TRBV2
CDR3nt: TGTGCCAGCAGTGATTCCCTTAATGAAAAACTGTTTTTT
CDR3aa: CASSDSLNEKLFF

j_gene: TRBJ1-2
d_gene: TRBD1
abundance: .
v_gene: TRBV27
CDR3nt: TGTGCCAGCAGCCCGGACAGGTTGGTCGGCTACACCTTC
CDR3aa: CASSPDRLVGYTF

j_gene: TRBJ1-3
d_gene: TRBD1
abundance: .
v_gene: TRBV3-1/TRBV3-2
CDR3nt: TGTGCCAGCAGCCCCCGGGACAGGGGTGTATATTCTGGAAACACCATATATTTT
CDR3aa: CASSPRDRGVYSGNTIYF

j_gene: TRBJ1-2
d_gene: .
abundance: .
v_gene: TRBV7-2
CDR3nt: TGTGCCAGCAGCTTAGTTTTGGGGGGATTTAACTCTTCTGGCTACACCTTC
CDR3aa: CASSLVLGGFNSSGYTF

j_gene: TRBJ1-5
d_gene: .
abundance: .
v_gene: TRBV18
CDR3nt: TGTGCCAGCTCAGCGACGCGGGGTTTGGACAATCAGCCCCAGCATTTT
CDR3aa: CASSATRGLDNQPQHF

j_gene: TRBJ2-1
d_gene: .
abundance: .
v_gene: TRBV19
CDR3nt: TGTGCCAGTACCCCTAGTAGCGGATCAAACTCCTACAATGAGCAGTTCTTC
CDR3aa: CASTPSSGSNSYNEQFF

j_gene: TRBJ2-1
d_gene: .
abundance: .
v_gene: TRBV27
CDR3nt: TGTGCCAGCAGTTTGTGGAGGAACGATGAGCAGTTCTTC
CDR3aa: CASSLWRNDEQFF

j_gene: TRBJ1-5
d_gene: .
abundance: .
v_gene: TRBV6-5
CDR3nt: TGTGCCAGCAGTTACTCGTCGGGAGGCAATCAGCCCCAGCATTTT
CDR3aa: CASSYSSGGNQPQHF

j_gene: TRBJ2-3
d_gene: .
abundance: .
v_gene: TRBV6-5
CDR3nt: TGTGCCAGCAGTTATTCCTATAACTCAGATACGCAGTATTTT
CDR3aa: CASSYSYNSDTQYF

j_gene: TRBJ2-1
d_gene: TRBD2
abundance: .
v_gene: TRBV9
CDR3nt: TGTGCCAGCAGCGTTAGCGGGAGGGGCTCCTACAATGAGCAGTTCTTC
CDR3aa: CASSVSGRGSYNEQFF

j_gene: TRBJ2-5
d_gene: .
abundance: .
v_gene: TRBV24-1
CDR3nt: TGTGCCACCAGTGAGCTCCGGGACCAAGAGACCCAGTACTTC
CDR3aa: CATSELRDQETQYF

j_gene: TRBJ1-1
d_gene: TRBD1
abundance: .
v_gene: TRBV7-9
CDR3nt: TGTGCCAGCAGCTTAGCGACAGGGGGCGGGAACACTGAAGCTTTCTTT
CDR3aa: CASSLATGGGNTEAFF

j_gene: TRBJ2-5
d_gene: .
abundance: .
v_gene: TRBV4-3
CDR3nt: TGCGCCAGCAGCCAAGATGAAGACTCCCCAGGGGAGACCCAGTACTTC
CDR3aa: CASSQDEDSPGETQYF

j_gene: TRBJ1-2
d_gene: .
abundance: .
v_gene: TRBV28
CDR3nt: TGTGCCAGCAGTTTAATCCGGCAGGGAAGTAACTATGGCTACACCTTC
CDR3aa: CASSLIRQGSNYGYTF

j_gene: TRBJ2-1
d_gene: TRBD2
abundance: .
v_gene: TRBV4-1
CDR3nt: TGCGCCAGCAGCCAAGAACTAGCGGGGGGCAACAATGAGCAGTTCTTC
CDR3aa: CASSQELAGGNNEQFF

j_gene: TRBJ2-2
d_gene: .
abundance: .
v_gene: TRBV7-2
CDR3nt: TGTGCCAGCAGCTTAATATGGACTGACTCCGGGGAGCTGTTTTTT
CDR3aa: CASSLIWTDSGELFF

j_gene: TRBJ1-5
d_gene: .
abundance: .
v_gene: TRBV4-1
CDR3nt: TGCGCCAGCAGCCAAGGGAGTCAGGGTGGACAGCCCCAGCATTTT
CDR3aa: CASSQGSQGGQPQHF

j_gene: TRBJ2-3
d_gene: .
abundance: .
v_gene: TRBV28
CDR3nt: TGTGCCTCTTGGACTCTCGAGGGGGGGGATACGCAGTATTTT
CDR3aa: CASWTLEGGDTQYF